This TCR beta chain came from a study of T-cell memory formation after mild COVID-19. This clonotype was seen a handful of times. TCRdb reprocessed the 5' RACE reads via MiXCR and lists one record per CDR3 protein. The sample lists a few hundred thousand distinct CDR3 sequences; more than 15% were seen once. Trimming removed 7 bases from V and 1 base from J, with 8 bases in between. The CDR3 covers 13 residues. The germline V gene encodes CDR1 MGHRA and CDR2 YSYEKL. The source of this sequence is a man between 18 and 29 years old who had mild COVID-19 (a few samples of this study predate the infection). Cell type and time point are not known. The specimen sequenced was PBMCs or a T cell subset sorted from them (not recorded which). The rearrangement uses TRBV4-1 and TRBJ2-1, with D unclear. The CDR3 coding sequence is TGCGCCAGCATCGGTGAGTCCTACAATGAGCAGTTCTTC. Residues: CASIGESYNEQFF.